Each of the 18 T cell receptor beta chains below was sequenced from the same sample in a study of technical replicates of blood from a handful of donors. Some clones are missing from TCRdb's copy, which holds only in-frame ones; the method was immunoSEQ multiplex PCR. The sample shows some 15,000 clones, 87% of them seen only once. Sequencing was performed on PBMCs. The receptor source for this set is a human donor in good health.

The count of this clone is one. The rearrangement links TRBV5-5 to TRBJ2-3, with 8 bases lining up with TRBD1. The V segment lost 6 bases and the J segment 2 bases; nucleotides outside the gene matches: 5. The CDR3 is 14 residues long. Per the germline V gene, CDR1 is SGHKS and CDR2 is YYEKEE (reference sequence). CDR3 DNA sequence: TGTGCCAGCACTTGGACAGGGAACACAGATACGCAGTATTTT. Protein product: CASTWTGNTDTQYF.

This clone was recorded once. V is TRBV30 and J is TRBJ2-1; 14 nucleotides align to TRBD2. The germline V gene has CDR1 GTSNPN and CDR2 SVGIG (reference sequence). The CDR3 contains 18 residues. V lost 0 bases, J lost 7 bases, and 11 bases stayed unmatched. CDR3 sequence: CAWSVGGTSGSPENEQFF. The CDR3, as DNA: TGTGCCTGGAGTGTGGGTGGGACTAGCGGGAGCCCTGAGAATGAGCAGTTCTTC.

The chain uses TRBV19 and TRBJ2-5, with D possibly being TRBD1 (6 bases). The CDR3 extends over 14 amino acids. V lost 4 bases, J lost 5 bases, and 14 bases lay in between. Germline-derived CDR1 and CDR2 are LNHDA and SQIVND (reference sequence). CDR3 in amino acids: CASSTGVMWETQYF. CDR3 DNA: TGTGCCAGTAGTACAGGGGTTATGTGGGAGACCCAGTACTTC.

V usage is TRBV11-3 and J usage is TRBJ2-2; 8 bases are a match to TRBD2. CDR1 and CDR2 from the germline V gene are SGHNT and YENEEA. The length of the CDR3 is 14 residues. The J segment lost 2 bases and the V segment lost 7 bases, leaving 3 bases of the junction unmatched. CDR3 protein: CASMAGGNTGELFF. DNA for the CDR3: TGTGCCAGCATGGCGGGAGGCAACACCGGGGAGCTGTTTTTT. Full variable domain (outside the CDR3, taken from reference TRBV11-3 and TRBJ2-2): EAGVVQSPRYKIIEKKQPVAFWCNPISGHNTLYWYLQNLGQGPELLIRYENEEAVDDSQLPKDRFSAERLKGVDSTLKIQPAELGDSAVYLCASMAGGNTGELFFGEGSRLTVL.

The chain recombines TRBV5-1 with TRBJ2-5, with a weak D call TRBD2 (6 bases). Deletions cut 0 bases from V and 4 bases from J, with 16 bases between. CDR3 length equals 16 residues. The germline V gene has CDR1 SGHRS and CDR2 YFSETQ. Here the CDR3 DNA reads TGCGCCAGCAGCTTGGTTGGGTCTGCTAGCGTAGAGACCCAGTACTTC. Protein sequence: CASSLVGSASVETQYF.

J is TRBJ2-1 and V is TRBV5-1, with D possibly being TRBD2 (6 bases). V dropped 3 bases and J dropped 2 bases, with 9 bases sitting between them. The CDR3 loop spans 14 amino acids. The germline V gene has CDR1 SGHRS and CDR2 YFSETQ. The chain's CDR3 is CASSSSGAYNEQFF. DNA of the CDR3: TGCGCCAGCAGCTCTTCGGGAGCCTACAATGAGCAGTTCTTC.

The CDR3: CASSYSSGYNEQFF. The DNA of the CDR3 is TGTGCCAGCAGTTACTCATCGGGATACAATGAGCAGTTCTTC. V gene TRBV6-6 combines with J gene TRBJ2-1; TRBD2 might be the D (5 bases). Trimming took off 0 bases at V and 4 bases at J, with 7 bases between the two ends. In germline, CDR1 is MNHNY, CDR2 SVGAGI (reference sequence). The CDR3 covers 14 residues.

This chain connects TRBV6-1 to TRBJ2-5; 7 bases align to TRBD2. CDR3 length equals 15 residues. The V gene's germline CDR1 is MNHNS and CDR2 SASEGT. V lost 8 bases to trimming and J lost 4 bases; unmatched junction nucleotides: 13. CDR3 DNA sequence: TGTGCCAGCCTGATCGGACTAGGTCTCCCAGAGACCCAGTACTTC. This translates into CASLIGLGLPETQYF.

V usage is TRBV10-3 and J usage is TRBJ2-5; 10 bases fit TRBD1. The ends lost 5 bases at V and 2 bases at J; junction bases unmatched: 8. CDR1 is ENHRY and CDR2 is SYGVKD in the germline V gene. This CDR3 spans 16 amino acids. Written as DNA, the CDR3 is TGTGCCATCAGTCCGGGGGTGGGACAGGGGCAAGAGACCCAGTACTTC. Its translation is CAISPGVGQGQETQYF.

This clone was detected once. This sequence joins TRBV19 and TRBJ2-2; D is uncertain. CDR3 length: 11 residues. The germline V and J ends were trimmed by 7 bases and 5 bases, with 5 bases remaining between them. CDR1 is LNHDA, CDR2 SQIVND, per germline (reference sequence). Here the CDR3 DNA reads TGTGCCAGTACTGAGACCGGGGAGCTGTTTTTT. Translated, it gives CASTETGELFF. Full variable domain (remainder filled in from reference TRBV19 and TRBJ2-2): DGGITQSPKYLFRKEGQNVTLSCEQNLNHDAMYWYRQDPGQGLRLIYYSQIVNDFQKGDIAEGYSVSREKKESFPLTVTSAQKNPTAFYLCASTETGELFFGEGSRLTVL.

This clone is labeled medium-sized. CDR3 protein: CASSLITSGAGDTQYF. The CDR3 nucleotides read TGTGCCAGCAGCTTGATAACTAGCGGGGCGGGAGATACGCAGTATTTT. J is TRBJ2-3 and V is TRBV7-6; 10 nucleotides align to TRBD2. The junction had 8 bases not matched to a gene; V was cut back by 3 bases and J by 5 bases. Germline values: CDR1 SGHVS, CDR2 FNYEAQ. CDR3 length: 16 amino acids.

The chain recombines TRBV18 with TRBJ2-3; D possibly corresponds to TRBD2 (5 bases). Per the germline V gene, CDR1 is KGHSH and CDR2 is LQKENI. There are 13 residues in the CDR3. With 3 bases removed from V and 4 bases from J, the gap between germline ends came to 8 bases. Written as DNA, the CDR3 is TGTGCCAGCTCACCCAACGGGGCAGATACGCAGTATTTT. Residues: CASSPNGADTQYF.

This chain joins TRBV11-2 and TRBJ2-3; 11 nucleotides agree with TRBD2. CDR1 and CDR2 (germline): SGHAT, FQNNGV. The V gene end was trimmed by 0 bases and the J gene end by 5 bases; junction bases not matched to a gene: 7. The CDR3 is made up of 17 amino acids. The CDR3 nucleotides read TGTGCCAGCAGCTTAGATACCAGACTAGCGGGACAAGATACGCAGTATTTT. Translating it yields CASSLDTRLAGQDTQYF.

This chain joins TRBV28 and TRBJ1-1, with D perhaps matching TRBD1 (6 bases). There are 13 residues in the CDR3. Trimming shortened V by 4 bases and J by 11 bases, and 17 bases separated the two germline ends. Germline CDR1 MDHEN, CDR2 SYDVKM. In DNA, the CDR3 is TGTGCCAGCAGTTCACCAACAGGGTTGGGGGCTTTCTTT. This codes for CASSSPTGLGAFF.

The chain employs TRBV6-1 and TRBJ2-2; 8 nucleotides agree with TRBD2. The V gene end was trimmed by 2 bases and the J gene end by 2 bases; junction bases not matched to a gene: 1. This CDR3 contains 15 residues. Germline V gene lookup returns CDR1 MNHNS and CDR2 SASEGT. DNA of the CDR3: TGTGCCAGCAGTGAAAGCGGGGGAAACACCGGGGAGCTGTTTTTT. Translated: CASSESGGNTGELFF.

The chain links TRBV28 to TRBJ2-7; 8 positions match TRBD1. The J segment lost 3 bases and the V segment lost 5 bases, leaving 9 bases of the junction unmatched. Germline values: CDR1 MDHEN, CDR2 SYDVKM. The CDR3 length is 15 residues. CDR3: CASSPKGQGGYEQYF. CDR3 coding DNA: TGTGCCAGCAGTCCAAAAGGACAGGGAGGCTACGAGCAGTACTTC.

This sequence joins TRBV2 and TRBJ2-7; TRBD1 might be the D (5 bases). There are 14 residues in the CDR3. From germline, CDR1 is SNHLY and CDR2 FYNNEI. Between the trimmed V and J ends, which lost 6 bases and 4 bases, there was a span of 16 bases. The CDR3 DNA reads TGTGCCAGCAGACCTCGACAGACCCTTTACGAGCAGTACTTC. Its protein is CASRPRQTLYEQYF.

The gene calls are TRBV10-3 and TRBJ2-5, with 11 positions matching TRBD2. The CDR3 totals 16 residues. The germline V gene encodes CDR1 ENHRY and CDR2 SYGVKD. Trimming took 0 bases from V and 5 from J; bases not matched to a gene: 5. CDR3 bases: TGTGCCATCAGTGAGTCTGTAGCGGGAGGGGCGGAGACCCAGTACTTC. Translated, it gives CAISESVAGGAETQYF.